Listed below are T cell receptor beta chains from one sample, sequenced in a study of T cell responses to AZD1222 COVID-19 vaccine. Here immunoSEQ multiplex PCR was the method, and the copy in TCRdb shows in-frame clones only, minus some. The repertoire has 90,000 to 120,000 clones, about 86% of them found once; the top ten carry 3% to 3.5%. Sequencing used peripheral blood, obtained on day 0 of AZD1222 vaccination. The receptors were gathered from an adult in good health. CDR3s include the opening cysteine and the closing phenylalanine or tryptophan. A D gene is named only where the DNA matches it firmly. Clone size appears in some rows only: once, few, many, or a class for an expanded clone.

>TRBV11-2|.|TRBJ2-7|.
TGTGCCAGCAGCCCAGACGCGGGGAGTCGCTCCTACGAGCAGTACTTC
CASSPDAGSRSYEQYF
>TRBV19|.|TRBJ1-6|.
TGTGCCAGTAGCCAAAGACCACAGTCACCCCTCCACTTT
CASSQRPQSPLHF
>TRBV4-2|.|TRBJ1-1|TRBD1
TGTGCCAGCAGCCTCCCGACCGGGACAGGGAACCTGAACACTGAAGCTTTCTTT
CASSLPTGTGNLNTEAFF
>TRBV28|.|TRBJ1-6|TRBD1
TGTGCCAGCAGTTTGGTGACAGGGCAATCACCCCTCCACTTT
CASSLVTGQSPLHF
>TRBV9|.|TRBJ2-2|.
TGTGCCAGCAGCGTACTATACACCGGGGAGCTGTTTTTT
CASSVLYTGELFF
>TRBV5-1|.|TRBJ2-7|TRBD1
TGCGCCAGCAGCTCCGCATCGACAGGGGGAGACGAGCAGTACTTC
CASSSASTGGDEQYF
>TRBV7-2|once|TRBJ1-5|.
TGTGCCAGCAGCTTTGACAGGAGTAGCAATCAGCCCCAGCATTTT
CASSFDRSSNQPQHF
>TRBV5-1|.|TRBJ1-1|.
TGCGCCAGCAGCCGAAACAGGGACACTGAAGCTTTCTTT
CASSRNRDTEAFF
>TRBV7-9|few|TRBJ2-2|.
TGTGCCTCCCCCGCCATCCAGAGGGCCGGGGAGCTGTTTTTT
CASPAIQRAGELFF
>TRBV4-1|.|TRBJ1-5|.
TGCGCCAGCAGCCAAGATCGTGGGGACGATAATCAGCCCCAGCATTTT
CASSQDRGDDNQPQHF
>TRBV28|.|TRBJ2-2|TRBD2
TGTGCCAGCGCCCCCGGGGGGGCAAACACCGGGGAGCTGTTTTTT
CASAPGGANTGELFF
>TRBV29-1|once|TRBJ1-5|TRBD1
TGCAGCGTAGGACAGGGTGATCAGCCCCAGCATTTT
CSVGQGDQPQHF
>TRBV28|.|TRBJ1-4|TRBD1
TGTGCCAGCAGTACGACAGGGGGCGGGGAAAAACTGTTTTTT
CASSTTGGGEKLFF
>TRBV5-4|few|TRBJ2-5|TRBD1
TGTGCCAGCAGCCCACCTCAGGGGGCTCGGGAGACCCAGTACTTC
CASSPPQGARETQYF
>TRBV13|.|TRBJ1-1|TRBD1
TGTGCCAGCAGCTTGACAGGGGGTAACACTGAAGCTTTCTTT
CASSLTGGNTEAFF
>TRBV6-4|.|TRBJ1-2|TRBD1
TGTGCCAGCAGTGAGTCCGGACAGGGATCTGGCTACACCTTC
CASSESGQGSGYTF
>TRBV2|.|TRBJ2-3|.
TGTGCCAGCAGTAAAAGCGCGGGGTTGGCTGGGACAGATACGCAGTATTTT
CASSKSAGLAGTDTQYF
>TRBV6-4|.|TRBJ1-1|.
TGTGCCAGCAGTGACTATTCCGAGAACACTGAAGCTTTCTTT
CASSDYSENTEAFF
>TRBV28|.|TRBJ1-6|TRBD1
TGTGCCAGCAGTTTAGAGGACAGGACTAATTCACCCCTCCACTTT
CASSLEDRTNSPLHF
>TRBV6-1|once|TRBJ2-3|TRBD1
TGTGCCAGCAGTGAGGACACAGGGGGCTTGAGAGATACGCAGTATTTT
CASSEDTGGLRDTQYF
>TRBV5-1|.|TRBJ1-4|.
TGCGCCAGCAGCTCGAGGGGAGGAGATGAAAAACTGTTTTTT
CASSSRGGDEKLFF
>TRBV5-8|.|TRBJ2-1|TRBD1
TGTGCCAGCAGCCTTCGGGACAGGGGGCTTTTCTACAATGAGCAGTTCTTC
CASSLRDRGLFYNEQFF
>TRBV14|few|TRBJ2-7|.
TGTGCCAGCAGCCAAAGGGTGGGTTGGCAGTACTTC
CASSQRVGWQYF
>TRBV6-5|.|TRBJ2-7|TRBD2
TGTGCCAGCAGTTACTCGGGGTTTAGCGGGGCCTACGAGCAGTACTTC
CASSYSGFSGAYEQYF
>TRBV19|.|TRBJ1-5|TRBD1
TGTGCCAGTAATCGACAGGGGATTAGCAATCAGCCCCAGCATTTT
CASNRQGISNQPQHF
>TRBV6-6|.|TRBJ1-1|.
TGTGCCAGCAGCCAGGACCCTGGGAGAACTGAAGCTTTCTTT
CASSQDPGRTEAFF
>TRBV28|.|TRBJ1-6|.
TGTGCCAGCAGTTTGGGGCCGGACGAGAGACCCCTCCACTTT
CASSLGPDERPLHF
>TRBV10-3|.|TRBJ2-5|.
TGTGCCATCAGTGAGGCCCCAGCCGAAGAGACCCAGTACTTC
CAISEAPAEETQYF
>TRBV5-1|.|TRBJ2-1|TRBD1
TGCGCCTCAGCATGGGGACAGGGGGCCAAGGGGATCAATGAGCAGTTCTTC
CASAWGQGAKGINEQFF
>TRBV3-1/TRBV3-2|.|TRBJ1-1|.
TGTGCGGCGGGCAACACAAACACTGAAGCTTTCTTT
CAAGNTNTEAFF
>TRBV3-1/TRBV3-2|.|TRBJ1-1|.
TGTGCCAGCAGCCGAACTGGAGGGGACACTGAAGCTTTCTTT
CASSRTGGDTEAFF
>TRBV6-2/TRBV6-3|.|TRBJ2-2|TRBD1
TGTGCCAGCAGTGACCCGACAGGGGGCGCCGCCGGGGAGCTGTTTTTT
CASSDPTGGAAGELFF
>TRBV6-1|.|TRBJ1-5|.
TGTGCCAGCAGTGAAGTTGACGGAAGGAACAATCAGCCCCAGCATTTT
CASSEVDGRNNQPQHF
>TRBV5-4|.|TRBJ2-7|.
TGTGCCAGCAGCATAAACACGAACTACGAGCAGTACTTC
CASSINTNYEQYF
>TRBV28|.|TRBJ1-2|.
TGTGCCAGCAGTTACACCGGTGGCTACACCTTC
CASSYTGGYTF
>TRBV30|.|TRBJ1-5|TRBD1
TGTGCCTGGCGAGATACAGGGGGCAAAAATCAGCCCCAGCATTTT
CAWRDTGGKNQPQHF
>TRBV18|.|TRBJ2-1|.
TGTGCCAGCTCACCAGCTGGGGGTTGGGACGTGCAGTTCTTC
CASSPAGGWDVQFF
>TRBV7-2|.|TRBJ2-7|TRBD2
TGTGCCAGCAGCTTAGTAGGCGGGGGGTACTACGAGCAGTACTTC
CASSLVGGGYYEQYF
>TRBV7-2|.|TRBJ2-3|.
TGTGCCAGCACCAGACCCCAGGGGGGAATCCTGTATTTT
CASTRPQGGILYF
>TRBV10-3|.|TRBJ2-5|.
TGTGCCATCAGTGAGGGTACTTATTACCAAGAGACCCAGTACTTC
CAISEGTYYQETQYF
>TRBV18|.|TRBJ2-1|.
TGTGCCAGCTCATCCGGGTGGTTAGCGGCGACCTACAATGAGCAGTTCTTC
CASSSGWLAATYNEQFF
>TRBV28|.|TRBJ1-2|.
TGTGCCAGCAGGTCGGGGGGAGACTATGGCTACACCTTC
CASRSGGDYGYTF
>TRBV6-1|few|TRBJ1-2|.
TGTGCCAGCAGTGAGTGGAGGGACACCTTATACGGTGGCTACACCTTC
CASSEWRDTLYGGYTF
>TRBV28|.|TRBJ1-2|.
TGTGCCAGCAGTTTATCCCTTGGCGGCTACACCTTC
CASSLSLGGYTF
>TRBV24-1|once|TRBJ1-2|TRBD1
TGTGCCACCAGTGACCGCCGGGACAGTTTCTATGGCTACACCTTC
CATSDRRDSFYGYTF
>TRBV28|.|TRBJ2-3|TRBD2
TGTGCCAGCAGTTTACGACTAGCGGGGAGCACAGATACGCAGTATTTT
CASSLRLAGSTDTQYF
>TRBV7-9|.|TRBJ2-3|TRBD1
TGTGCCAGCAGCGAGGGACAGGGGGCAGGGGATACGCAGTATTTT
CASSEGQGAGDTQYF
>TRBV28|.|TRBJ1-2|.
TGTGCCAGCATGGTACGGACTTACTATGGCTACACCTTC
CASMVRTYYGYTF
>TRBV29-1|.|TRBJ1-3|TRBD1
TGCAGCGTCGGGCGCAGGGGGTCTGGAAACACCATATATTTT
CSVGRRGSGNTIYF
>TRBV4-1|few|TRBJ1-1|.
TGCGCCAGCAGCCAAGCCACCGGCGGGAACACTGAAGCTTTCTTT
CASSQATGGNTEAFF
>TRBV5-4|.|TRBJ2-7|.
TGTGCCAGCAGCGGACCCGAGGGGAGTTCCTACGAGCAGTACTTC
CASSGPEGSSYEQYF
>TRBV10-1|.|TRBJ2-3|.
TGCGCCAGCAGTACAGCCCCAGATACGCAGTATTTT
CASSTAPDTQYF
>TRBV3-1/TRBV3-2|.|TRBJ1-4|.
TGTGCCAGCAGCCGCCAGGGTACTAGTGAAAAACTGTTTTTT
CASSRQGTSEKLFF